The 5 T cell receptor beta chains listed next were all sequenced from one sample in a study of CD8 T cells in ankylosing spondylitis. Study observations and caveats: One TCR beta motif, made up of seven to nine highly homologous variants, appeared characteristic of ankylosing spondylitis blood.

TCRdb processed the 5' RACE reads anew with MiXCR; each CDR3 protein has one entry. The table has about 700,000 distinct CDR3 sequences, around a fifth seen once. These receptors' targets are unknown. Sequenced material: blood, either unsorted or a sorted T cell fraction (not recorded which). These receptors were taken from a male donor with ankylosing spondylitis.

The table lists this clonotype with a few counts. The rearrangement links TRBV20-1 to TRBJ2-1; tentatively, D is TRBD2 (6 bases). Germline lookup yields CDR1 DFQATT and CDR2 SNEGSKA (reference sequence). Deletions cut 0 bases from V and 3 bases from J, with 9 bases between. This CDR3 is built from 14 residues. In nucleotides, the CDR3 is TGCAGTGCTAGAGACCTAGCGTACTACAATGAGCAGTTCTTC. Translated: CSARDLAYYNEQFF.

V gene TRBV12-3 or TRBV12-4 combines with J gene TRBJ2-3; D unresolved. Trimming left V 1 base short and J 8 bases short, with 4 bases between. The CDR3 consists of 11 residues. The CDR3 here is CASSLGVTQYF. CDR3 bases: TGTGCCAGCAGTTTAGGGGTTACGCAGTATTTT.

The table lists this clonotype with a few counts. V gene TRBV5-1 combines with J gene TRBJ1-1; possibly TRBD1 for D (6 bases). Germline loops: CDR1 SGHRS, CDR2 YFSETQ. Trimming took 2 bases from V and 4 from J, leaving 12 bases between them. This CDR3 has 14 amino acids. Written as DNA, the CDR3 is TGCGCCAGCAGCTTAACAGGGTGGAGCACTGAAGCTTTCTTT. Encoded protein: CASSLTGWSTEAFF. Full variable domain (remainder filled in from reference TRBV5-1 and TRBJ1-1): KAGVTQTPRYLIKTRGQQVTLSCSPISGHRSVSWYQQTPGQGLQFLFEYFSETQRNKGNFPGRFSGRQFSNSRSEMNVSTLELGDSALYLCASSLTGWSTEAFFGQGTRLTVV.

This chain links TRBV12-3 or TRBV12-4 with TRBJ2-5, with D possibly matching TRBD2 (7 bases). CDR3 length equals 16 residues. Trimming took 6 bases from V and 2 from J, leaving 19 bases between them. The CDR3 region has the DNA TGTGCCAGCAGGGGGGGGGCAGGGGAAGAACAAGAGACCCAGTACTTC. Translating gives CASRGGAGEEQETQYF.

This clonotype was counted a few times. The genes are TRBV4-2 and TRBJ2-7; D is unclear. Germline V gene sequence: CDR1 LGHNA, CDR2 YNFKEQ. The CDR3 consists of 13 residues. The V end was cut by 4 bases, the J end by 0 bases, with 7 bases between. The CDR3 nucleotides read TGTGCCAGCAGCCGGCCGTACTCCTACGAGCAGTACTTC. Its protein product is CASSRPYSYEQYF.